These T cell receptor beta chains were read from a single sample in a study of blood T cell repertoires in COVID-19. The table came from immunoSEQ multiplex PCR; TCRdb's copy has only in-frame clones and leaves some out. The data hold hundreds of thousands of clones, with around 90% observed a single time. The sample consisted of PBMCs or T cells enriched from blood (not recorded which). Every receptor here comes from a man aged 25-45 years who had been exposed to COVID-19. The CDR3 runs from the conserved cysteine through the conserved F or W. The D gene is left open where the match is weak. Expanded clones are given a class, and other clones once, few, many or no size at all.

j_gene	v_gene	d_gene	abundance	CDR3nt	CDR3aa
TRBJ2-5	TRBV12-3/TRBV12-4	NA	NA	TGTGCCAGCAGTCCAGGGGTGTTGGCCCAGTACTTC	CASSPGVLAQYF
TRBJ2-2	TRBV27	TRBD1	NA	TGTGCCAGCAAGACAGGGGCGAGCACCGGGGAGCTGTTTTTT	CASKTGASTGELFF
TRBJ2-5	TRBV3-1/TRBV3-2	TRBD2	NA	TGTGCCAGCAGCCAAGGCACGGGACTAGCGGGAAAGACCCAGTACTTC	CASSQGTGLAGKTQYF
TRBJ1-1	TRBV5-1	TRBD1	once	TGCGCCAGCAGTCCAGAGGGACAGTACACTGAAGCTTTCTTT	CASSPEGQYTEAFF
TRBJ2-3	TRBV4-1	TRBD2	NA	TGCGCCAGCAGCCAAGATCTTCTAGCGGGGCTGCGCACAGATACGCAGTATTTT	CASSQDLLAGLRTDTQYF
TRBJ1-2	TRBV6-1	TRBD1	NA	TGTGCCAGCAGTCAAGAACAGGGGCCCTTCGGCTATGGCTACACCTTC	CASSQEQGPFGYGYTF
TRBJ1-1	TRBV18	TRBD1	NA	TGTGCCAGCTCGCCCGGACAGGTGAACACTGAAGCTTTCTTT	CASSPGQVNTEAFF
TRBJ1-1	TRBV5-1	NA	NA	TGCGCCAGCAGCTCAACCCGACACAACCTGAACACTGAAGCTTTCTTT	CASSSTRHNLNTEAFF
TRBJ1-1	TRBV29-1	NA	NA	TGCAGCGTTGAGGGGGCAACTGAAGCTTTCTTT	CSVEGATEAFF
TRBJ2-5	TRBV18	TRBD1	NA	TGTGCCAGCTCACCACTCAGGACAGGGGAAGTGAGGAAGACCCAGTACTTC	CASSPLRTGEVRKTQYF